This is a list of T cell receptor beta chains from one sample in a study of monozygotic twins with cystic fibrosis. The method was immunoSEQ multiplex PCR; TCRdb's version includes in-frame clones alone and lacks a portion of them. The profile shows 20,000 to 25,000 clones, approximately 97% of them singletons. Sequenced input: blood. The receptors stem from a girl aged 10 to 17 with cystic fibrosis. Both conserved end residues are part of each CDR3. A D gene is named only where the DNA matches it firmly. The size of a clone is reported for some rows only, either as once, few or many, or as a class for expanded clones.

v_call: TRBV4-2; d_call: TRBD2; j_call: TRBJ2-1; clone_size: once; cdr3_aa: CASSQVAGDEQFF; cdr3_nt: TGTGCCAGCAGCCAAGTAGCGGGAGATGAGCAGTTCTTC
v_call: TRBV4-1; d_call: .; j_call: TRBJ1-1; clone_size: .; cdr3_aa: CASSQLQGGGAFF; cdr3_nt: TGCGCCAGCAGCCAACTGCAGGGAGGCGGCGCTTTCTTT
v_call: TRBV5-4; d_call: TRBD1; j_call: TRBJ2-1; clone_size: .; cdr3_aa: CASSVWDRGPTYNEQFF; cdr3_nt: TGTGCCAGCAGCGTGTGGGACAGGGGTCCCACCTACAATGAGCAGTTCTTC
v_call: TRBV19; d_call: .; j_call: TRBJ1-1; clone_size: .; cdr3_aa: CASSTTQNTEAFF; cdr3_nt: TGTGCCAGTAGTACAACACAGAACACTGAAGCTTTCTTT
v_call: TRBV7-2; d_call: .; j_call: TRBJ1-2; clone_size: .; cdr3_aa: CASSLVSFYGYTF; cdr3_nt: TGTGCCAGCAGCTTAGTCAGCTTCTATGGCTACACCTTC
v_call: TRBV5-1; d_call: TRBD2; j_call: TRBJ2-1; clone_size: .; cdr3_aa: CASSDRTSGTPYNEQFF; cdr3_nt: TGCGCCAGCAGCGATCGGACTAGCGGGACACCCTACAATGAGCAGTTCTTC
v_call: TRBV27; d_call: .; j_call: TRBJ1-5; clone_size: .; cdr3_aa: CASSFGQDQPQHF; cdr3_nt: TGTGCCAGCAGTTTTGGTCAGGATCAGCCCCAGCATTTT
v_call: TRBV11-2; d_call: .; j_call: TRBJ1-2; clone_size: .; cdr3_aa: CASSLGHYGYTF; cdr3_nt: TGTGCCAGCAGCTTAGGACACTATGGCTACACCTTC
v_call: TRBV6-5; d_call: .; j_call: TRBJ1-6; clone_size: .; cdr3_aa: CASRRGDSPLHF; cdr3_nt: TGTGCCAGCAGGAGGGGGGATTCACCCCTCCACTTT
v_call: TRBV6-5; d_call: .; j_call: TRBJ2-1; clone_size: .; cdr3_aa: CASSYRPGGNNEQFF; cdr3_nt: TGTGCCAGCAGTTACCGTCCAGGGGGGAACAATGAGCAGTTCTTC
v_call: TRBV29-1; d_call: .; j_call: TRBJ1-1; clone_size: once; cdr3_aa: CSVVAQGSNTEAFF; cdr3_nt: TGCAGCGTTGTAGCGCAGGGGTCGAACACTGAAGCTTTCTTT
v_call: TRBV7-2; d_call: TRBD1; j_call: TRBJ2-2; clone_size: .; cdr3_aa: CASSLRGQAGTGELFF; cdr3_nt: TGTGCCAGCAGCCTTAGGGGACAGGCCGGGACCGGGGAGCTGTTTTTT
v_call: TRBV11-2; d_call: .; j_call: TRBJ1-1; clone_size: .; cdr3_aa: CASSFGSPGAGTEAFF; cdr3_nt: TGTGCCAGCAGCTTCGGATCCCCGGGGGCGGGAACTGAAGCTTTCTTT
v_call: TRBV19; d_call: TRBD1; j_call: TRBJ1-5; clone_size: .; cdr3_aa: CASSRVDRGWNQPQHF; cdr3_nt: TGTGCCAGTAGCCGGGTAGACAGGGGATGGAATCAGCCCCAGCATTTT
v_call: TRBV7-9; d_call: TRBD1; j_call: TRBJ1-1; clone_size: .; cdr3_aa: CASSPVQGANTEAFF; cdr3_nt: TGTGCCAGCAGCCCCGTACAGGGGGCGAACACTGAAGCTTTCTTT
v_call: TRBV5-1; d_call: .; j_call: TRBJ2-6; clone_size: .; cdr3_aa: CASSLGAPGANVLTF; cdr3_nt: TGCGCCAGCAGCTTGGGGGCCCCTGGGGCCAACGTCCTGACTTTC
v_call: TRBV11-2; d_call: .; j_call: TRBJ1-1; clone_size: .; cdr3_aa: CASSVDLGAFF; cdr3_nt: TGTGCCAGCAGCGTGGATCTGGGAGCTTTCTTT
v_call: TRBV2; d_call: TRBD1; j_call: TRBJ2-7; clone_size: .; cdr3_aa: CASTTGGAYEQYF; cdr3_nt: TGTGCCAGCACAACAGGGGGCGCTTACGAGCAGTACTTC
v_call: TRBV18; d_call: .; j_call: TRBJ1-4; clone_size: .; cdr3_aa: CASSPRRDSQKLFF; cdr3_nt: TGTGCCAGCTCACCTCGACGGGACTCCCAAAAACTGTTTTTT
v_call: TRBV29-1; d_call: TRBD1; j_call: TRBJ1-1; clone_size: .; cdr3_aa: CSVEGRGQVDGVNTEAFF; cdr3_nt: TGCAGCGTTGAAGGCCGAGGACAGGTCGATGGGGTGAACACTGAAGCTTTCTTT
v_call: TRBV30; d_call: .; j_call: TRBJ1-4; clone_size: .; cdr3_aa: CASTKTTQLGKLFF; cdr3_nt: TGTGCCTCCACAAAAACCACCCAGCTGGGAAAACTGTTTTTT
v_call: TRBV6-1; d_call: .; j_call: TRBJ2-7; clone_size: .; cdr3_aa: CASSEWARSVLPEQYF; cdr3_nt: TGTGCCAGCAGTGAATGGGCTCGGAGCGTCCTCCCGGAGCAGTACTTC
v_call: TRBV6-6; d_call: TRBD1; j_call: TRBJ2-1; clone_size: .; cdr3_aa: CASSYSGQGYNEQFF; cdr3_nt: TGTGCCAGCAGTTACTCAGGACAGGGGTACAATGAGCAGTTCTTC
v_call: TRBV27; d_call: TRBD1; j_call: TRBJ1-1; clone_size: .; cdr3_aa: CASSSIPTGMNTEAFF; cdr3_nt: TGTGCCAGCAGTTCCATTCCGACAGGGATGAACACTGAAGCTTTCTTT
v_call: TRBV5-4; d_call: TRBD2; j_call: TRBJ2-7; clone_size: .; cdr3_aa: CASSLGLAGEQYF; cdr3_nt: TGTGCCAGCAGCTTGGGACTAGCCGGCGAGCAGTACTTC
v_call: TRBV5-4; d_call: TRBD1; j_call: TRBJ1-5; clone_size: few; cdr3_aa: CASSLDRGYNQPQHF; cdr3_nt: TGTGCCAGCAGCTTGGACAGGGGGTACAATCAGCCCCAGCATTTT
v_call: TRBV4-1; d_call: TRBD2; j_call: TRBJ2-5; clone_size: .; cdr3_aa: CASSQAPASGRAWGETQYF; cdr3_nt: TGCGCCAGCAGCCAAGCCCCGGCTAGCGGGAGGGCCTGGGGAGAGACCCAGTACTTC
v_call: TRBV25-1; d_call: .; j_call: TRBJ1-5; clone_size: .; cdr3_aa: CASSEAKAGNQPQHF; cdr3_nt: TGTGCCAGCAGTGAGGCAAAGGCGGGGAATCAGCCCCAGCATTTT
v_call: TRBV6-1; d_call: .; j_call: TRBJ2-6; clone_size: once; cdr3_aa: CASSELIGKSGANVLTF; cdr3_nt: TGTGCCAGCAGTGAACTAATTGGGAAATCTGGGGCCAACGTCCTGACTTTC
v_call: TRBV4-1; d_call: .; j_call: TRBJ1-2; clone_size: .; cdr3_aa: CASSQDKSATPSHGYTF; cdr3_nt: TGCGCCAGCAGCCAAGATAAGTCCGCCACCCCCTCCCATGGCTACACCTTC
v_call: TRBV7-3; d_call: .; j_call: TRBJ1-1; clone_size: .; cdr3_aa: CASSLRQNTEAFF; cdr3_nt: TGTGCCAGCAGCTTGCGACAGAACACTGAAGCTTTCTTT
v_call: TRBV6-5; d_call: TRBD1; j_call: TRBJ2-1; clone_size: .; cdr3_aa: CASRPTGPTEQFF; cdr3_nt: TGTGCCAGCAGACCGACAGGGCCCACTGAGCAGTTCTTC
v_call: TRBV14; d_call: TRBD2; j_call: TRBJ2-3; clone_size: once; cdr3_aa: CASRTSGSYTQYF; cdr3_nt: TGTGCCAGCAGGACTAGCGGGAGCTATACGCAGTATTTT
v_call: TRBV6-1; d_call: .; j_call: TRBJ1-5; clone_size: .; cdr3_aa: CASSLQGNQPQHF; cdr3_nt: TGTGCCAGCAGCCTCCAGGGAAATCAGCCCCAGCATTTT
v_call: TRBV29-1; d_call: TRBD1; j_call: TRBJ2-7; clone_size: .; cdr3_aa: CSATRGRDRASYEQYF; cdr3_nt: TGCAGCGCAACAAGGGGCCGGGACAGGGCATCCTACGAGCAGTACTTC
v_call: TRBV18; d_call: .; j_call: TRBJ1-3; clone_size: .; cdr3_aa: CASSPPSSPGNTIYF; cdr3_nt: TGTGCCAGCTCACCACCCAGCTCTCCGGGAAACACCATATATTTT
v_call: TRBV4-1; d_call: .; j_call: TRBJ1-4; clone_size: .; cdr3_aa: CASSQLGRGDEKLFF; cdr3_nt: TGCGCCAGCAGCCAGTTGGGAAGGGGGGACGAAAAACTGTTTTTT
v_call: TRBV4-1; d_call: .; j_call: TRBJ2-5; clone_size: .; cdr3_aa: CASRAWGSQETQYF; cdr3_nt: TGCGCCAGCAGGGCCTGGGGCAGCCAAGAGACCCAGTACTTC
v_call: TRBV28; d_call: .; j_call: TRBJ1-3; clone_size: .; cdr3_aa: CASSWGRGEGNTIYF; cdr3_nt: TGTGCCAGCAGTTGGGGCCGGGGAGAGGGAAACACCATATATTTT
v_call: TRBV7-2; d_call: .; j_call: TRBJ1-1; clone_size: .; cdr3_aa: CASSQDRNTEAFF; cdr3_nt: TGTGCCAGCAGCCAAGACAGAAACACTGAAGCTTTCTTT
v_call: TRBV4-3; d_call: .; j_call: TRBJ1-5; clone_size: once; cdr3_aa: CASSQEMDGPTYRHQPQHF; cdr3_nt: TGCGCCAGCAGCCAAGAGATGGACGGACCCACCTATAGGCATCAGCCCCAGCATTTT